This entry lists 2 T cell receptor beta chains sequenced from one sample in a study of blood T cell repertoires in COVID-19. The data were produced by immunoSEQ multiplex PCR, yet TCRdb's version contains in-frame clones alone and is incomplete. The sample records about 170,000 clones, about nine tenths being singletons. Material for sequencing was peripheral blood. The receptors derive from a woman aged 55-69 years with COVID-19, enrolled during active disease.

The chain uses TRBV30 and TRBJ1-2; D gene ambiguous. V gave up 3 bases and J gave up 3 bases, with 11 bases separating them. The CDR3 contains 13 residues. CDR1 GTSNPN and CDR2 SVGIG come from the germline V gene (reference sequence). As DNA, the CDR3 is TGTGCCTGGAGGGATTCGGGAGACTATGGCTACACCTTC. Protein sequence: CAWRDSGDYGYTF. Using reference TRBV30 and TRBJ1-2 for the parts outside the CDR3, the full variable domain is SQTIHQWPATLVQPVGSPLSLECTVEGTSNPNLYWYRQAAGRGLQLLFYSVGIGQISSEVPQNLSASRPQDRQFILSSKKLLLSDSGFYLCAWRDSGDYGYTFGSGTRLTVV.

The gene calls are TRBV24-1 and TRBJ2-7, with 11 positions matching TRBD2. V lost 4 bases and J lost 2; bases outside the gene matches: 3. The germline CDR1 and CDR2 sequences are KGHDR and SFDVKD. The CDR3 is 15 residues long. Written as DNA, the CDR3 is TGTGCCACCAGTGACACACTAGCGGGGGCCTACGAGCAGTACTTC. It specifies CATSDTLAGAYEQYF.